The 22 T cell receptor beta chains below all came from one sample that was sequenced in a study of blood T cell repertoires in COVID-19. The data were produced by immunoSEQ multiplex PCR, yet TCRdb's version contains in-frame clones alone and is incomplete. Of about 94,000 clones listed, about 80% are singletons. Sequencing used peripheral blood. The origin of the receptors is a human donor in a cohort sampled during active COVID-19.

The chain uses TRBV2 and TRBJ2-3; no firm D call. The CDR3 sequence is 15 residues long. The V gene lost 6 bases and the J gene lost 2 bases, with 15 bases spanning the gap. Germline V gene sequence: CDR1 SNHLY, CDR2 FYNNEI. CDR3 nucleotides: TGTGCCAGCAGCCATGGCGACTCCTACACAGATACGCAGTATTTT. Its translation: CASSHGDSYTDTQYF.

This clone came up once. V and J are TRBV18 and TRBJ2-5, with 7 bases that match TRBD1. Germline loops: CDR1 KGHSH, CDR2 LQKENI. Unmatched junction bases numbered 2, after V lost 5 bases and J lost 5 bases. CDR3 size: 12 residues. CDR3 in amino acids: CASSAQGETQYF. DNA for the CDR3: TGTGCCAGCTCAGCACAGGGGGAGACCCAGTACTTC. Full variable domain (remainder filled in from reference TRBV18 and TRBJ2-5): NAGVMQNPRHLVRRRGQEARLRCSPMKGHSHVYWYRQLPEEGLKFMVYLQKENIIDESGMPKERFSAEFPKEGPSILRIQQVVRGDSAAYFCASSAQGETQYFGPGTRLLVL.

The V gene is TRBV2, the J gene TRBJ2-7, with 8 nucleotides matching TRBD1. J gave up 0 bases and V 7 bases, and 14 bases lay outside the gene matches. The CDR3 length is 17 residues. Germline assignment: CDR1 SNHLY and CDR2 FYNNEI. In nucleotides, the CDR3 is TGTGCCAGCAATGGGGATTTGGGACAGGCAAGCTCCTACGAGCAGTACTTC. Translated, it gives CASNGDLGQASSYEQYF.

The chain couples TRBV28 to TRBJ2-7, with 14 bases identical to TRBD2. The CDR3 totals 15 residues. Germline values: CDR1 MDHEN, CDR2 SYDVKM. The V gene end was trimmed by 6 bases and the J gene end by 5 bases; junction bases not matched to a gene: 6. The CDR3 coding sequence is TGTGCCAGCAGGTGGACTAGCGGGAGGTTACACGAGCAGTACTTC. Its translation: CASRWTSGRLHEQYF.

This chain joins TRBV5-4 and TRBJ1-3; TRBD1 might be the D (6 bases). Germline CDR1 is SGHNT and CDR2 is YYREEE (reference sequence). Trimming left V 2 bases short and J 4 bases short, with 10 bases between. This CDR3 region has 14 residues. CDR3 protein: CASSLGGAGNTIYF. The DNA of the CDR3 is TGTGCCAGCAGCTTAGGGGGAGCCGGAAACACCATATATTTT.

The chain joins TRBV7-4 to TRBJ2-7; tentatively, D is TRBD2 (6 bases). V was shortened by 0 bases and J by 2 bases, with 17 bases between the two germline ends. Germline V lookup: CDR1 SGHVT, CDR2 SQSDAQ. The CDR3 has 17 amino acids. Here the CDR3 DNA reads TGTGCCAGCAGCTTAGCACGTCGGGGGAGGCCCGCCTACGAGCAGTACTTC. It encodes CASSLARRGRPAYEQYF.

The chain's CDR3 is CASRLAAGSYEQYF. DNA for the CDR3: TGTGCCAGTCGACTAGCGGCCGGTTCCTACGAGCAGTACTTC. The chain couples TRBV6-6 to TRBJ2-7, with 9 bases fitting TRBD2. V shed 9 bases and J 1 base; nucleotides not matched to a gene: 7. The CDR3 loop spans 14 amino acids. Germline V CDR1 and CDR2: MNHNY, SVGAGI (reference sequence).

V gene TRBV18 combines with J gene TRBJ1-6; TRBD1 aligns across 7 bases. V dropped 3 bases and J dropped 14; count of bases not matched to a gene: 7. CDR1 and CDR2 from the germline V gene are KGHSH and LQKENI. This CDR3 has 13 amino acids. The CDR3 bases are TGTGCCAGCTCACCCGAACAGGGGTTATCCCTCCACTTT. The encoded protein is CASSPEQGLSLHF.

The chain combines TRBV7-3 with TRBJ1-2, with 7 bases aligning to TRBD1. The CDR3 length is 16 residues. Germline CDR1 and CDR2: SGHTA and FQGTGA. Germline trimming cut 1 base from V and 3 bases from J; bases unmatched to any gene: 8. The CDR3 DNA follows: TGTGCCAGCAGCTTAAAGGCCACAGGGGCTGACTATGGCTACACCTTC. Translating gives CASSLKATGADYGYTF. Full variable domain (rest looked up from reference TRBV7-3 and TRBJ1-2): GAGVSQTPSNKVTEKGKYVELRCDPISGHTALYWYRQSLGQGPEFLIYFQGTGAADDSGLPNDRFFAVRPEGSVSTLKIQRTERGDSAVYLCASSLKATGADYGYTFGSGTRLTVV.

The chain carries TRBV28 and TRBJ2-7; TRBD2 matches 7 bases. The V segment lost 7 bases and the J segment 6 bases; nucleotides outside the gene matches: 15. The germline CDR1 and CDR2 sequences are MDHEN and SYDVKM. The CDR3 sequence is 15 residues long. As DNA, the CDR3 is TGTGCCAGCACCCGGGGAGGGCCTCCTACGAGCGAGCAGTACTTC. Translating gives CASTRGGPPTSEQYF.

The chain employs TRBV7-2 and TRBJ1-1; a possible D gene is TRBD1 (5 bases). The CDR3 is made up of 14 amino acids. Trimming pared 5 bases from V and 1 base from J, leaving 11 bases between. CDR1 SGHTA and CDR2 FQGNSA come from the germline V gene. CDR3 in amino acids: CASSPGHQNTEAFF. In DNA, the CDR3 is TGTGCCAGCAGCCCAGGGCATCAGAACACTGAAGCTTTCTTT.

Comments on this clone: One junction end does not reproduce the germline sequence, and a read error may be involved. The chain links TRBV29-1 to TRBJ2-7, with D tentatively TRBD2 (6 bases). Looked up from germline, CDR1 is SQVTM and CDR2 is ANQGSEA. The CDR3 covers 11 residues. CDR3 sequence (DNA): TGCAGCGTTGAATTGGCGGGATGGATCCACTTC. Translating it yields CSVELAGWIHF.

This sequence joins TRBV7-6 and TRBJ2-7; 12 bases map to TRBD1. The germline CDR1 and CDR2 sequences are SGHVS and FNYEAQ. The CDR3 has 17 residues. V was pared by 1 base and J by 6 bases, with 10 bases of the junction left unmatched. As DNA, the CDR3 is TGTGCCAGCAGCTTAGGGGTCCGGGACAGGGGGCTGTGCGAGCAGTACTTC. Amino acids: CASSLGVRDRGLCEQYF.

The CDR3 loop is CASSEGQGWENTEAFF. The CDR3 nucleotides read TGTGCCAGCAGTGAGGGACAAGGGTGGGAGAACACTGAAGCTTTCTTT. J is TRBJ1-1 and V is TRBV2; a weak D match, TRBD1 (6 bases). Germline lookup yields CDR1 SNHLY and CDR2 FYNNEI. CDR3 length equals 16 residues. V was pared by 3 bases and J by 1 base, with 15 bases between.

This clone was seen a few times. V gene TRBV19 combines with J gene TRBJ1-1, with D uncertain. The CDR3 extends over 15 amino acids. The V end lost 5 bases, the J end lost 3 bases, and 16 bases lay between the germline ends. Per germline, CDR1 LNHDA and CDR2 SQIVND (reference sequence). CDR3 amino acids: CASSQWAARDTEAFF. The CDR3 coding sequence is TGTGCCAGTAGTCAATGGGCCGCGAGGGACACTGAAGCTTTCTTT.

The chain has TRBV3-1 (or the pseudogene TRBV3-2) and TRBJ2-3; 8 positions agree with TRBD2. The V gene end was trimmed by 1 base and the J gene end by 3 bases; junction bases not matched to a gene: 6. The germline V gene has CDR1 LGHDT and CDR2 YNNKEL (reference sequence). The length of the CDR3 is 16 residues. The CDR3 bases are TGTGCCAGCAGCCAAGTTGCGGGAGGACTTACAGATACGCAGTATTTT. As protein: CASSQVAGGLTDTQYF.

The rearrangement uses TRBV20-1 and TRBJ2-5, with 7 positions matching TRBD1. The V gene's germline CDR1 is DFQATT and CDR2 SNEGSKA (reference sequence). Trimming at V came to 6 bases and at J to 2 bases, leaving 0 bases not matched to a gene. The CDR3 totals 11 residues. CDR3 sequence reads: CSAGQQETQYF. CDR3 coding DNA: TGCAGTGCGGGACAGCAAGAGACCCAGTACTTC.

The CDR3 reads CASSLETGAEQYF. The CDR3, as DNA: TGCGCCAGCAGCTTGGAGACAGGGGCCGAGCAGTACTTC. This chain joins TRBV5-1 and TRBJ2-7, with 8 bases fitting TRBD1. V trimming: 0 bases; J trimming: 6 bases; junction bases outside the gene matches: 2. This CDR3 is built from 13 residues. The V gene's germline CDR1 is SGHRS and CDR2 YFSETQ. The full variable domain, rest sourced from reference TRBV5-1 and TRBJ2-7, is KAGVTQTPRYLIKTRGQQVTLSCSPISGHRSVSWYQQTPGQGLQFLFEYFSETQRNKGNFPGRFSGRQFSNSRSEMNVSTLELGDSALYLCASSLETGAEQYFGPGTRLTVT.

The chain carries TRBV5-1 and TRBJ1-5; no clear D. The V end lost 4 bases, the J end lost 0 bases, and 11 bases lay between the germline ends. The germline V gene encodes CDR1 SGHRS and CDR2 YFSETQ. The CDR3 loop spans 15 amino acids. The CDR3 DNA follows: TGCGCCAGCAGCATGGACGGAGATAGCAATCAGCCCCAGCATTTT. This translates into CASSMDGDSNQPQHF.

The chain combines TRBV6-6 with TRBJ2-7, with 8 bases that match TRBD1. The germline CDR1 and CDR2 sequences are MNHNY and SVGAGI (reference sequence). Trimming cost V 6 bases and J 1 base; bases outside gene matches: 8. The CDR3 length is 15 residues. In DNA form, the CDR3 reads TGTGCCAGCAGCAGCCTGACAGGGGCATCCTACGAGCAGTACTTC. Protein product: CASSSLTGASYEQYF.

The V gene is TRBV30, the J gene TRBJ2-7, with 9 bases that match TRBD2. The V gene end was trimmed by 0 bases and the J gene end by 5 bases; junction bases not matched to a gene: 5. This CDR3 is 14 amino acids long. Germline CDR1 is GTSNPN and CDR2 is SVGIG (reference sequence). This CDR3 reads CAWSVGGGVDEQYF. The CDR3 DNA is TGTGCCTGGAGTGTGGGCGGGGGGGTGGACGAGCAGTACTTC.

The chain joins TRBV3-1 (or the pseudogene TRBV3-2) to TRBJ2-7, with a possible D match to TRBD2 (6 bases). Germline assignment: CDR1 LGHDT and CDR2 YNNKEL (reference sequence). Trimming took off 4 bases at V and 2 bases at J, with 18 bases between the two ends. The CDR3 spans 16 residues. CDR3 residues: CASSPPLGTSTYEQYF. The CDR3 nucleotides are TGTGCCAGCAGCCCCCCTCTGGGGACTTCAACCTACGAGCAGTACTTC.